Detailed here is one T cell receptor beta chain. This clone was seen more than once but under ten times. It lacks a known antigen. No qualities accompany the bases; no much larger clone lies one base away. This sample was included in a study of T cell responses to AZD1222 COVID-19 vaccine (dated by TCRdb to the early 2020s). Some background on the complete study: A total of approximately 230 trial participants underwent TCR sequencing, of whom around 200 received two doses of AZD1222 and about 25 received two doses of the MenACWY control vaccine. Trial participants were enrolled by age into 18-55, 56-69 and 70-plus year subgroups, with roughly 160, 29 and 62 TCR-sequenced participants respectively.

The CDR3 regions of human TCRbeta chains were analyzed by immunosequencing. Turning to the authors' computational methods: Repertoire TCRs were matched against a reference library of SARS-CoV-2-specific TCRs generated with the MIRA antigen-specificity platform. Breadth meant the fraction of unique TCRs that were SARS-CoV-2-associated, whereas depth meant the fraction of total T cells that were SARS-CoV-2-associated. Using the MIRA data, every spike-specific TCR was mapped to the spike region that the TCR reacted to and assigned to either a CD4 or a CD8 class. Log10-transformed breadth and depth values were compared by one-way ANOVA with Sidak's multiple comparisons tests. TCRdb's version of the immuneACCESS table is confined to in-frame rearrangements and falls short of the full clone set. An unresolved V gene accounts for under half of the shortfall where checked; the remainder is of unknown origin. Clone size and V and J calls were adopted from that table, with D and trimming inferred from the DNA. This sample lists 70,000 to 95,000 clones; 91% were detected once. The biggest ten clones account for 8% of the sample.

The V and J ends are trimmed by 1 base and 0 bases, leaving 6 bases between them. The CDR3, cysteine through phenylalanine, is 14 amino acids long. Of the read, only the CDR3 DNA is kept; its 42 bases are in frame from base 1. The germline V gene (reference sequence) yields SGHAT for CDR1 and FQDESV for CDR2. Findings and caveats that apply to the study as a whole: Participants were mostly white British and included more females than males, and it was suggested by the authors that clonal diversity may have been underestimated. In the small 56-69-year group, the increase in depth fell short of significance, most likely because of low power. Reportedly, almost half of the unique spike-specific TCRs recognized epitopes lying outside the regions that are mutated in the B.1.351 and B.1.1.7 variants. Conclusions about previously exposed vaccinees were limited because only six or seven AZD1222 recipients were SARS-CoV-2 seropositive at baseline. Vaccine-associated CD4 TCRs spanned the whole spike protein, with dominant responses in regions 160-218 and 743-854. Because no samples from the day 14 peak response were available, repertoires could be characterized only after the peak T cell response. A significant rise in spike-specific TCR breadth and depth was observed after two AZD1222 doses relative to day 0 and relative to MenACWY recipients.

The sample's time point label is to be understood as: about 28 days (+/-7) after the second vaccine dose. AZD1222 recipients whose second dose came at about 4 weeks and those whose second dose came at about 12 weeks were combined into one group, since spike-specific TCR depth and breadth did not differ between the two schedules. Vaccinee samples came from UK trials COV001 and COV002, including a single-blind randomized controlled phase 2/3 trial of AZD1222 (ChAdOx1 nCoV-19) in healthy adults. Trial participant PBMC samples were collected at day 0 and day 28 after the second dose for TCRbeta chain sequencing.

The sequence links TRBV11-1 to TRBJ1-1; the D gene assignment is ambiguous. The TCR was taken from an adult who received the AZD1222 COVID-19 vaccine. The specimen was peripheral blood, collected 28 days after the second AZD1222 dose. The CDR3 region: CASSLGPMNTEAFF. The DNA sequence is as follows: TGTGCCAGCAGCTTAGGGCCTATGAACACTGAAGCTTTCTTT. Reference TRBV11-1 and TRBJ1-1 proteins supply the regions before and after the CDR3; the full variable domain is: EAEVAQSPRYKITEKSQAVAFWCDPISGHATLYWYRQILGQGPELLVQFQDESVVDDSQLPKDRFSAERLKGVDSTLKIQPAELGDSAMYLCASSLGPMNTEAFFGQGTRLTVV.